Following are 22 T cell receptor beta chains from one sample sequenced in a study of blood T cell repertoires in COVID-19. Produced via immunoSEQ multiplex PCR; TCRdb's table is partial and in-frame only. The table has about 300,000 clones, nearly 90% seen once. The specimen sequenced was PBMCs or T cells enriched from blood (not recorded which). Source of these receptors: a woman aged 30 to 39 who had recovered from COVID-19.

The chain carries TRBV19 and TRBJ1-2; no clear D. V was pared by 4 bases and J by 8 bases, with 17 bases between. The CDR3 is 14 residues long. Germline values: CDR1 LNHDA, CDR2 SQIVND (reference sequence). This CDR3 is CASSTETAMGGYTF. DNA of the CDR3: TGTGCCAGTAGTACTGAGACGGCCATGGGCGGCTACACCTTC.

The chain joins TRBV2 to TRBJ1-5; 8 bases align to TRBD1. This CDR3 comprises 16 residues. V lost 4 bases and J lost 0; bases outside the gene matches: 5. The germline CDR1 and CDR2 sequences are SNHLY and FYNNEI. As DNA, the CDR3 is TGTGCCAGCAGTGTCGACAGGGGAGTTAGCAATCAGCCCCAGCATTTT. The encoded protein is CASSVDRGVSNQPQHF.

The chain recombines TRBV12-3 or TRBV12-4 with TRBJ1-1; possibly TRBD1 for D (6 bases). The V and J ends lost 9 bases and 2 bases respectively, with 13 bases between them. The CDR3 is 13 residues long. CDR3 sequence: CASSGGFNTEAFF. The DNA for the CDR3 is TGTGCCAGTTCGGGGGGCTTTAACACTGAAGCTTTCTTT.

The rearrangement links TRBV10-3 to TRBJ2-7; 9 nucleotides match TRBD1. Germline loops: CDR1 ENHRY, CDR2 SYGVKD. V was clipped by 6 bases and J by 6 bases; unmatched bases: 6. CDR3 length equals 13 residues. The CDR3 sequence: CAIRRDRESEQYF. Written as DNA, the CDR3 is TGTGCCATCAGAAGGGACAGGGAGTCCGAGCAGTACTTC.

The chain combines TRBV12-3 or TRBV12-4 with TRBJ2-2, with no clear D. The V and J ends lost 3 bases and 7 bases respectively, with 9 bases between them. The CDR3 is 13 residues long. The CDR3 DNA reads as TGTGCCAGCAGTTTTCGCCAGTTCGGGGAGCTGTTTTTT. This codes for CASSFRQFGELFF.

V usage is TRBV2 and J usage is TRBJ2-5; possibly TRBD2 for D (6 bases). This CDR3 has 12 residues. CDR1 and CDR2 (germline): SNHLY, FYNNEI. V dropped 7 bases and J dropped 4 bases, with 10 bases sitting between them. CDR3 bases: TGTGCCAGCACCCGGGAGAGAGAGACCCAGTACTTC. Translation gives CASTRERETQYF.

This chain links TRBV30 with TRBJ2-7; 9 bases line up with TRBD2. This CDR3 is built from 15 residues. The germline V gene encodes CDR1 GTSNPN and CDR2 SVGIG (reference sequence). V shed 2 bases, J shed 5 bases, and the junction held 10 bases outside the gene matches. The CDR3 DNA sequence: TGTGCCTGGAGTCGTAAAGACGCGGGGGGGGACGAGCAGTACTTC. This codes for CAWSRKDAGGDEQYF.

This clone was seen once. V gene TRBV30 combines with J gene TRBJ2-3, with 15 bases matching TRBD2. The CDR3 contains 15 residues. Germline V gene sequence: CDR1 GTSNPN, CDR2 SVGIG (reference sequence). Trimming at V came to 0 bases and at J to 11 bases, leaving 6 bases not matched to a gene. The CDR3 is CAWSVSGTSGGMQYF. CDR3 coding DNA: TGTGCCTGGAGTGTGTCAGGGACTAGCGGGGGGATGCAGTATTTT.

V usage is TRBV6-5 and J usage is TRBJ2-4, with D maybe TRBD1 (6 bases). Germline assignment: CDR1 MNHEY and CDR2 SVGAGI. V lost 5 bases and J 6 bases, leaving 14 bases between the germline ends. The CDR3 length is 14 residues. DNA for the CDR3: TGTGCCAGCAGTCTCCAGGGGTCTCCAAACATTCAGTACTTC. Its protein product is CASSLQGSPNIQYF.

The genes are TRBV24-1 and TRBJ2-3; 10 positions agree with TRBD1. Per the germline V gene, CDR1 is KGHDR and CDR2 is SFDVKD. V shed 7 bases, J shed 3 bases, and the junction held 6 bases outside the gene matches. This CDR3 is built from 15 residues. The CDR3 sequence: CATSTGQGLTDTQYF. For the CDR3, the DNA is TGTGCCACCAGCACGGGACAGGGGCTGACAGATACGCAGTATTTT.

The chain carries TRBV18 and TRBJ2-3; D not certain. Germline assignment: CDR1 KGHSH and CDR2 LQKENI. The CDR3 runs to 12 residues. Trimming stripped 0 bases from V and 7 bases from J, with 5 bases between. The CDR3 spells CASSPPSYTQYF. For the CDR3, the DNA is TGTGCCAGCTCACCACCGAGTTATACGCAGTATTTT.

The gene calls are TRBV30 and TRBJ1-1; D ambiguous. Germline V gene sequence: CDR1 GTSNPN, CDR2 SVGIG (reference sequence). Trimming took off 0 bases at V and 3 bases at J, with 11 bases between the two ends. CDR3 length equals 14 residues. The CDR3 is CAWSVRAGDTEAFF. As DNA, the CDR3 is TGTGCCTGGAGTGTGAGGGCAGGCGACACTGAAGCTTTCTTT.

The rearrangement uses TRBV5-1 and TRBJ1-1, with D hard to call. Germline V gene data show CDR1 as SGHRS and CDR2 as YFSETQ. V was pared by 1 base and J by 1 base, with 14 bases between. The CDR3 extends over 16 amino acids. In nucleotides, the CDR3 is TGCGCCAGCAGCTTGTACGTTTCGGGGTCGAACACTGAAGCTTTCTTT. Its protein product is CASSLYVSGSNTEAFF.

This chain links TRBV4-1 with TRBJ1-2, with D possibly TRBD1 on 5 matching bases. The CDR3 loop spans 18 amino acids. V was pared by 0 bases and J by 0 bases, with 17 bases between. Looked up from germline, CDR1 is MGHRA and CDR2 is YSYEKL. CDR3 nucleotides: TGCGCCAGCAGCCAAGATAGGGCAGGGAACCGGGCTAACTATGGCTACACCTTC. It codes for CASSQDRAGNRANYGYTF.

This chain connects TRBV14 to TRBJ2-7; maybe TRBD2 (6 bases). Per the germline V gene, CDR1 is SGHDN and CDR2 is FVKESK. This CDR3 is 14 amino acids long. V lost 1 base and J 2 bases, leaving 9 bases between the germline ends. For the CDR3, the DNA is TGTGCCAGCAGCCAAGTGGGACTTCCCTACGAGCAGTACTTC. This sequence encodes CASSQVGLPYEQYF.

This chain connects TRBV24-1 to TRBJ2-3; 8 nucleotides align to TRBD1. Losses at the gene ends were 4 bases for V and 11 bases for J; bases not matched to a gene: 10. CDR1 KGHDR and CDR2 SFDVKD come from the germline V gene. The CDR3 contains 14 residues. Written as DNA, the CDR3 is TGTGCCACCAGTGACGGACAGGGACCCCATAGGCAGTATTTT. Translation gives CATSDGQGPHRQYF.

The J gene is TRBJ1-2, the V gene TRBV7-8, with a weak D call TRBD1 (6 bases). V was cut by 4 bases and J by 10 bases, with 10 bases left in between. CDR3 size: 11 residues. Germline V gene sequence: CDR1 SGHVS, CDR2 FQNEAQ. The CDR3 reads CASSSDRTYTF. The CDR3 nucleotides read TGTGCCAGCAGCTCCGACAGGACCTACACCTTC.

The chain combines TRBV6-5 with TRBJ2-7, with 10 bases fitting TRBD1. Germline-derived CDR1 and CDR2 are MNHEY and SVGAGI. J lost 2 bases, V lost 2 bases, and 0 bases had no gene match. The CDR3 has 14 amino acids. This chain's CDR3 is CASSYGQGAYEQYF. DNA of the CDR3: TGTGCCAGCAGTTACGGACAGGGGGCCTACGAGCAGTACTTC.

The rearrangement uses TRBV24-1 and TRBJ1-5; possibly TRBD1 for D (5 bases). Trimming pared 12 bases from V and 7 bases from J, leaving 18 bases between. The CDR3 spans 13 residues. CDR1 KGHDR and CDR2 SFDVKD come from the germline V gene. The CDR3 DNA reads TGTGCCGTACAGGCCAGTCTAAACCAGCCCCAGCATTTT. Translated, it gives CAVQASLNQPQHF.

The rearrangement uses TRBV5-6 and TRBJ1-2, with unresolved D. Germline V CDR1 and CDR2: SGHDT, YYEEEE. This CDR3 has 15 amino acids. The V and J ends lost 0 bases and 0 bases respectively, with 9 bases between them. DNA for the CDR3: TGTGCCAGCAGCTTGGCCGCGAGGACTAACTATGGCTACACCTTC. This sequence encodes CASSLAARTNYGYTF.

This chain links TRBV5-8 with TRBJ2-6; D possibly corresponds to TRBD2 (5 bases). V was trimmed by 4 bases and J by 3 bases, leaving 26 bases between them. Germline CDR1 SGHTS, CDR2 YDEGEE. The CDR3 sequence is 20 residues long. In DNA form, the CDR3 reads TGTGCCAGCAGCCCCCGGGGAGTTACCCCTATCGACGTTGGGGCCAACGTCCTGACTTTC. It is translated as CASSPRGVTPIDVGANVLTF. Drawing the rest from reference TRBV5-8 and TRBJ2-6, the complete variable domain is EAGVTQSPTHLIKTRGQQATLRCSPISGHTSVYWYQQALGLGLQFLLWYDEGEERNRGNFPPRFSGRQFPNYSSELNVNALELEDSALYLCASSPRGVTPIDVGANVLTFGAGSRLTVL.

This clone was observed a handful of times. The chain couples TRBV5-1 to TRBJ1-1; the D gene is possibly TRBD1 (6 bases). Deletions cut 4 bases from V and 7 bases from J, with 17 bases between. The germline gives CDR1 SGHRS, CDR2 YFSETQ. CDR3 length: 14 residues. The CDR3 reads CASSQMAGAVEAFF. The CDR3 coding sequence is TGCGCCAGCAGCCAAATGGCGGGGGCAGTTGAAGCTTTCTTT.